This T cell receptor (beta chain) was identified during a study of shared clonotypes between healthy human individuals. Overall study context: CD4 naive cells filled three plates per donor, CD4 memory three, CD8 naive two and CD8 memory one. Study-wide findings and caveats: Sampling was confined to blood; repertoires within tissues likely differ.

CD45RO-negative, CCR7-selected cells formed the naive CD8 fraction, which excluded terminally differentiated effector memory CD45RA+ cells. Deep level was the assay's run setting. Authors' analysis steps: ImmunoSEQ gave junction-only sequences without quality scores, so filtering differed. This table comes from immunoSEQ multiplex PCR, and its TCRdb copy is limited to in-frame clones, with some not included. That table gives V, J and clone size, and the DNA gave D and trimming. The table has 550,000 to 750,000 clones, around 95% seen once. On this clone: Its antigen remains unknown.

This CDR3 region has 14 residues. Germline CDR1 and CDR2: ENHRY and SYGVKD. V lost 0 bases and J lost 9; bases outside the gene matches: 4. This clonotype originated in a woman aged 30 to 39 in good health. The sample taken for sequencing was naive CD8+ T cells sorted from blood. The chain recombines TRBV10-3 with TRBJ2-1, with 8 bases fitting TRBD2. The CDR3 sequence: CAISESGLESEQFF. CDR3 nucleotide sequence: TGTGCCATCAGTGAGTCGGGACTAGAATCTGAGCAGTTCTTC.